A selection of T cell receptor beta chains follows, all from one sample in a study of cytomegalovirus exposure and HLA in healthy donors. Profiled with immunoSEQ multiplex PCR; TCRdb holds only in-frame clones, not every one. The sample has 120,000 to 150,000 clones; about 82% are singletons. Material: PBMCs. The receptors shown here come from a male donor in good health and CMV-seronegative. The CDR3 runs from the conserved cysteine through the conserved F or W. The D gene is left open where the match is weak. Clone size is stated in some rows and not others, as once, few, many or a class when expanded.

V	D	size	J	CDR3	DNA
TRBV6-6	TRBD1	NA	TRBJ1-1	CASSEGQGAALEAFF	TGTGCCAGCAGTGAGGGACAGGGGGCCGCGCTGGAGGCTTTCTTT
TRBV30	NA	NA	TRBJ2-5	CAFARSSYQETQYF	TGTGCCTTCGCTCGGTCCTCGTACCAAGAGACCCAGTACTTC
TRBV7-9	TRBD2	NA	TRBJ2-1	CASSPAAGGKYNEQFF	TGTGCCAGCAGCCCTGCAGCGGGAGGGAAGTACAATGAGCAGTTCTTC
TRBV7-2	NA	NA	TRBJ1-1	CASRPDRSPAAEAFF	TGTGCCAGCAGGCCCGACAGGTCCCCCGCCGCAGAAGCTTTCTTT
TRBV13	TRBD2	NA	TRBJ2-7	CATTERGLAHYEQYF	TGTGCCACCACAGAAAGGGGACTAGCCCATTACGAGCAGTACTTC
TRBV2	TRBD1	NA	TRBJ2-3	CASSQDRGTDTQYF	TGTGCCAGCAGTCAGGACAGGGGCACAGATACGCAGTATTTT
TRBV28	TRBD1	NA	TRBJ2-1	CASSWTGQGYFNEQFF	TGTGCCAGCAGTTGGACGGGACAGGGCTATTTCAATGAGCAGTTCTTC
TRBV10-3	NA	NA	TRBJ2-3	CAISVEGALPDTQYF	TGTGCCATCAGTGTCGAGGGAGCTCTCCCAGATACGCAGTATTTT
TRBV7-2	TRBD2	NA	TRBJ2-1	CASSPARGLAPWNEQFF	TGTGCCAGCAGCCCAGCTCGGGGACTAGCCCCCTGGAATGAGCAGTTCTTC
TRBV7-6	TRBD1	NA	TRBJ2-3	CASSATGDRTDTQYF	TGTGCCAGCAGCGCAACAGGGGATCGCACAGATACGCAGTATTTT
TRBV19	TRBD1	once	TRBJ1-1	CASTLSTGFNTEAFF	TGTGCCAGTACCCTATCGACAGGGTTTAACACTGAAGCTTTCTTT
TRBV2	TRBD2	once	TRBJ2-3	CATTTRTSGGADTQYF	TGTGCCACCACAACCCGGACTAGCGGGGGGGCAGATACGCAGTATTTT
TRBV5-5	NA	NA	TRBJ2-7	CASSLAVGPEQYF	TGTGCCAGCAGCTTGGCCGTGGGGCCTGAGCAGTACTTC
TRBV7-3	NA	NA	TRBJ2-3	CASSLPSDTQYF	TGTGCCAGCAGCTTACCTTCAGATACGCAGTATTTT
TRBV6-4	NA	NA	TRBJ2-1	CASSVSKDTRGGGNEQFF	TGTGCCAGCAGTGTCTCCAAGGACACCAGGGGCGGGGGTAATGAGCAGTTCTTC
TRBV14	NA	few	TRBJ2-1	CASSHYFSGDEQFF	TGTGCCAGCAGCCATTATTTTTCGGGGGACGAGCAGTTCTTC
TRBV7-8	NA	NA	TRBJ1-3	CASSLTTRQISGNTIYF	TGTGCCAGCAGCTTAACCACTAGGCAGATATCTGGAAACACCATATATTTT
TRBV7-9	NA	NA	TRBJ2-7	CASSPTRGQYEQYF	TGTGCCAGCAGCCCCACGCGGGGTCAGTACGAGCAGTACTTC
TRBV14	NA	few	TRBJ1-5	CASSQDIEDRGYHSNQPQHF	TGTGCCAGCAGCCAAGATATAGAGGATAGGGGATACCATAGCAATCAGCCCCAGCATTTT